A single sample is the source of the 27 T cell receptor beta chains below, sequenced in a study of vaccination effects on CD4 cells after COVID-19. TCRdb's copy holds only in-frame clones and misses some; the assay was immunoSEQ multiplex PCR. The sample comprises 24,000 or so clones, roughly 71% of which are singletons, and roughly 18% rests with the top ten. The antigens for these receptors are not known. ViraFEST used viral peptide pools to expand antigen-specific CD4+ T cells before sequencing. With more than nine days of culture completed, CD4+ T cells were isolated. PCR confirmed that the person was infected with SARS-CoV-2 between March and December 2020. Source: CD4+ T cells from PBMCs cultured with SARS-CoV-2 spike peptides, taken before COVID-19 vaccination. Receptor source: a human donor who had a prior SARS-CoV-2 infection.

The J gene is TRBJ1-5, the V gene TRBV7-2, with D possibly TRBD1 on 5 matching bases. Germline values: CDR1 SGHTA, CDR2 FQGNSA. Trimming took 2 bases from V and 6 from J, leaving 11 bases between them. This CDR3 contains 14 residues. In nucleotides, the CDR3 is TGTGCCAGCAGCTTACGAGGAGGGACTCAGCCCCAGCATTTT. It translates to CASSLRGGTQPQHF.

CDR3 bases: TGCAGCGTTGAAGATTTTACCCGAATGAACACTGAAGCTTTCTTT. Amino acids: CSVEDFTRMNTEAFF. The chain combines TRBV29-1 with TRBJ1-1; D unclear. V was pared by 0 bases and J by 0 bases, with 11 bases between. The germline gives CDR1 SQVTM, CDR2 ANQGSEA. The CDR3 covers 15 residues.

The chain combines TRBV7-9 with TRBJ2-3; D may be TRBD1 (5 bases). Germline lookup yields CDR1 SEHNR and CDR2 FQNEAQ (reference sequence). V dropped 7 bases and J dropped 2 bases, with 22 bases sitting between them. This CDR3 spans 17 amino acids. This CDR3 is CASTKDDRRRFTDTQYF. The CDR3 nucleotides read TGTGCCAGCACCAAAGATGACAGACGTCGCTTCACAGATACGCAGTATTTT. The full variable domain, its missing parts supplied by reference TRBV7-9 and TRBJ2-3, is DTGVSQNPRHKITKRGQNVTFRCDPISEHNRLYWYRQTLGQGPEFLTYFQNEAQLEKSRLLSDRFSAERPKGSFSTLEIQRTEQGDSAMYLCASTKDDRRRFTDTQYFGPGTRLTVL.

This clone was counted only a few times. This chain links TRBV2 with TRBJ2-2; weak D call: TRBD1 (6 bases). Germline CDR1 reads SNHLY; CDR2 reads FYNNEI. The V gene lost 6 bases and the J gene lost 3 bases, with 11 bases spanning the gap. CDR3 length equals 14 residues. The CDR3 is CASRWDTDTGELFF. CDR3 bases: TGTGCCAGCAGGTGGGACACTGACACCGGGGAGCTGTTTTTT.

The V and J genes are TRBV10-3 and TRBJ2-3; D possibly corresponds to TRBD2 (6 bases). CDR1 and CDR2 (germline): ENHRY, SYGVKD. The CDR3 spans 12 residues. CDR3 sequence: CVTAGEADTQYF. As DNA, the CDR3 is TGTGTCACGGCTGGGGAGGCAGATACGCAGTATTTT.

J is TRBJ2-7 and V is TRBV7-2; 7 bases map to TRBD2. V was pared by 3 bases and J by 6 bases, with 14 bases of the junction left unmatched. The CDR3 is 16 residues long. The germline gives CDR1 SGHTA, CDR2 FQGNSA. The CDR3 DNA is TGTGCCAGCAGCTTTCCTGGCGGGAGCACGCTAGGCGAGCAGTACTTC. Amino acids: CASSFPGGSTLGEQYF.

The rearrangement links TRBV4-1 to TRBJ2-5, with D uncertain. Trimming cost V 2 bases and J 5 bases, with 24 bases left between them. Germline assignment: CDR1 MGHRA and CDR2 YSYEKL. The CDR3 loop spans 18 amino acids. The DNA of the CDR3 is TGCGCCAGCAGCCAACTGGCGGTCCTTGGATGGTCCCGTGAGACCCAGTACTTC. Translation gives CASSQLAVLGWSRETQYF.

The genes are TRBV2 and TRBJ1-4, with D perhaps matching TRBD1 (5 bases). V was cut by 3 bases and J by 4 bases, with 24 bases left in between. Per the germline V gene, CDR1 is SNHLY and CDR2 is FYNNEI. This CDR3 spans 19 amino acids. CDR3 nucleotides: TGTGCCAGCAGTGAGGCCCGGGGAGGGGTCCTAAGGGGTAATGAAAAACTGTTTTTT. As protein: CASSEARGGVLRGNEKLFF.

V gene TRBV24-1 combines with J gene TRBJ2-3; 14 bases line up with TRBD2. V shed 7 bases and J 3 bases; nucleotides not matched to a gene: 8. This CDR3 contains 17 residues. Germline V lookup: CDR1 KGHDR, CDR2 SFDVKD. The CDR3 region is CATSPGTSGSLTDTQYF. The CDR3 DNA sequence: TGTGCCACCAGCCCCGGGACTAGCGGGAGTTTGACAGATACGCAGTATTTT.

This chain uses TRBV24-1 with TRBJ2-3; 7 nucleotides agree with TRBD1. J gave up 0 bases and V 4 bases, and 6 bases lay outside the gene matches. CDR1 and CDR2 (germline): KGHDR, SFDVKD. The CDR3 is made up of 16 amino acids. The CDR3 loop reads CATSERGQGSTDTQYF. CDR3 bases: TGTGCCACCAGTGAAAGGGGGCAGGGGAGCACAGATACGCAGTATTTT.

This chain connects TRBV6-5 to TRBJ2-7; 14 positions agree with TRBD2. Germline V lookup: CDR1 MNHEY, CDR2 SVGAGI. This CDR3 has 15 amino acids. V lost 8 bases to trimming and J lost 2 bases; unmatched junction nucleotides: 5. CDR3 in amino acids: CASHRGLAGAYEQYF. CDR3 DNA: TGTGCCAGCCACAGGGGACTAGCGGGAGCCTACGAGCAGTACTTC.

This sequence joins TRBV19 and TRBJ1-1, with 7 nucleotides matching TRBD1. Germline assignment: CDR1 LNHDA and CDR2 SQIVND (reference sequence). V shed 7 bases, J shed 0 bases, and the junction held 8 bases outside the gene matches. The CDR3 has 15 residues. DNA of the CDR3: TGTGCCAGTATCGTAGGGGACAGAATGAACACTGAAGCTTTCTTT. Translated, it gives CASIVGDRMNTEAFF.

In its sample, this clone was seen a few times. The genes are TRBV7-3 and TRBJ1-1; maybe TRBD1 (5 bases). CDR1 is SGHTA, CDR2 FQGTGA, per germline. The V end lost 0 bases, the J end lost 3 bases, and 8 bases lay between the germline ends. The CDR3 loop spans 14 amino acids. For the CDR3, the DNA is TGTGCCAGCAGCTTAACCAGGGTAGACACTGAAGCTTTCTTT. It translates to CASSLTRVDTEAFF. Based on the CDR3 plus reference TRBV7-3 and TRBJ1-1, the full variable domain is GAGVSQTPSNKVTEKGKYVELRCDPISGHTALYWYRQSLGQGPEFLIYFQGTGAADDSGLPNDRFFAVRPEGSVSTLKIQRTERGDSAVYLCASSLTRVDTEAFFGQGTRLTVV.

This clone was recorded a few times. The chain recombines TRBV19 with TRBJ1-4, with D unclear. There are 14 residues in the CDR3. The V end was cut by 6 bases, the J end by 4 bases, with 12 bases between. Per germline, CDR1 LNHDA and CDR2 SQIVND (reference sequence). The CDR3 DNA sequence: TGTGCCAGTAGCAACACTGGGATTAATGAAAAACTGTTTTTT. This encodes CASSNTGINEKLFF.

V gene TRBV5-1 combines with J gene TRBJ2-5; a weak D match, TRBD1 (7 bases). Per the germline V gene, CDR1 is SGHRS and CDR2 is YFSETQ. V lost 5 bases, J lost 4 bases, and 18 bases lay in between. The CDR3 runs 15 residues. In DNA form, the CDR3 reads TGCGCCAGCAGGAGGCAGGGGGAGGCGGTAGAGACCCAGTACTTC. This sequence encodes CASRRQGEAVETQYF.

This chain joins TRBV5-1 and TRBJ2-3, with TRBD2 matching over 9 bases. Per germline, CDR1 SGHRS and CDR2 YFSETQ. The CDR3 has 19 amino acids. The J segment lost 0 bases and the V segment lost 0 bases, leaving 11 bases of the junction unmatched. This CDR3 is CASSLEGLAGLTSTDTQYF. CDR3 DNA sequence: TGCGCCAGCAGCTTGGAGGGGCTAGCGGGGCTCACTAGCACAGATACGCAGTATTTT.

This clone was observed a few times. The CDR3 spells CASSLDRDNQPQHF. The CDR3, as DNA: TGTGCCAGCAGTTTGGACAGGGACAATCAGCCCCAGCATTTT. The V and J genes are TRBV6-2 or TRBV6-3 and TRBJ1-5; 8 nucleotides agree with TRBD1. This CDR3 contains 14 residues. Germline-derived CDR1 and CDR2 are MNHEY and SVGEGT. J was trimmed by 3 bases and V by 4 bases; bases with no gene match: 2.

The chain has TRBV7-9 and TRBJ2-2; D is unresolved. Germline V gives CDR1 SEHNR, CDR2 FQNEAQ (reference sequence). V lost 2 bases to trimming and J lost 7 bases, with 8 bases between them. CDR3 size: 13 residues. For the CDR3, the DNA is TGTGCCAGCAGCTTACTCGCGGACGGGGAGCTGTTTTTT. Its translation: CASSLLADGELFF.

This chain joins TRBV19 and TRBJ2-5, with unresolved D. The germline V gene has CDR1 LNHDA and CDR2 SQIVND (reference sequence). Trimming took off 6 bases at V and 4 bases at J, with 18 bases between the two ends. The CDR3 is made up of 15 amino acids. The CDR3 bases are TGTGCCAGTAGGCCTCGTGGGCAGAACCTAGAGACCCAGTACTTC. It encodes CASRPRGQNLETQYF.

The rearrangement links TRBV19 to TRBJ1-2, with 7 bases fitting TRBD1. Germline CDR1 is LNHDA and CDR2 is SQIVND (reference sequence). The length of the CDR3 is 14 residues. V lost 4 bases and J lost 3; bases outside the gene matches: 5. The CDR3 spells CASSRSQGDYGYTF. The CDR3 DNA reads TGTGCCAGTAGTAGGAGTCAGGGGGACTATGGCTACACCTTC.

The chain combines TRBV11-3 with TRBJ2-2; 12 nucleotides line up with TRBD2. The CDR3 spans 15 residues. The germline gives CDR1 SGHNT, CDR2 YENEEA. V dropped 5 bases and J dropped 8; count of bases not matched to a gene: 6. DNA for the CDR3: TGTGCCAGCAGCCAACTAGCGGGGGGTCAGGGGGAGCTGTTTTTT. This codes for CASSQLAGGQGELFF.

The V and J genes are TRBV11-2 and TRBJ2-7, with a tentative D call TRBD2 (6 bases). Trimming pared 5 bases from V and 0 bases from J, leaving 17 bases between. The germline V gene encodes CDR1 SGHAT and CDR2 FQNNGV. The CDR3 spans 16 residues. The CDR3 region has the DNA TGTGCCAGCAGCAAGGGACTTCCCACGGCCTCCTACGAGCAGTACTTC. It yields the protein CASSKGLPTASYEQYF.

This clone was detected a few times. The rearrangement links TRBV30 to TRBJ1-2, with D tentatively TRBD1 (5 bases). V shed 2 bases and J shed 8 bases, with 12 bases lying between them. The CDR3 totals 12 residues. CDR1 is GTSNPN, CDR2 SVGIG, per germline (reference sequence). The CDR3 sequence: CAWSPGTGGYTF. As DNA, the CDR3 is TGTGCCTGGAGTCCGGGGACGGGAGGCTACACCTTC.

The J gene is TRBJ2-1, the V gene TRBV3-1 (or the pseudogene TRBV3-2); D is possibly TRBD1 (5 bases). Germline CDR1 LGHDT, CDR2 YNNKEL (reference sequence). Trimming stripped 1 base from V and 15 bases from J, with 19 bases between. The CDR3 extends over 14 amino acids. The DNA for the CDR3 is TGTGCCAGCAGCCAAGCCGGAACCGGGCAGGGCCGGTTCTTC. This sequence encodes CASSQAGTGQGRFF.

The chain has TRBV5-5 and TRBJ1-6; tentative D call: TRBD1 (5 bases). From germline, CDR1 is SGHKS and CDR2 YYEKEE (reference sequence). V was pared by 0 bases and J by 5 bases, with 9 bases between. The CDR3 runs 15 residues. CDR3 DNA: TGTGCCAGCAGCTTGGTAGGGGCGGATAATTCACCCCTCCACTTT. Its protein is CASSLVGADNSPLHF.

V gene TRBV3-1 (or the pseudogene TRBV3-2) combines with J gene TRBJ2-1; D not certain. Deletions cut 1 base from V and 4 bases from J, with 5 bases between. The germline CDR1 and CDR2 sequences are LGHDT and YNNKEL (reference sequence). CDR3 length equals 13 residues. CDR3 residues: CASSQGVYNEQFF. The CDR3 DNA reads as TGTGCCAGCAGCCAAGGGGTTTACAATGAGCAGTTCTTC.

This CDR3 is CASSHGRTGGVTEAFF. The DNA for the CDR3 is TGCGCCAGCAGCCACGGCCGGACAGGGGGGGTCACTGAAGCTTTCTTT. The rearrangement joins TRBV4-3 to TRBJ1-1; 10 bases line up with TRBD1. V lost 3 bases and J lost 4; bases outside the gene matches: 8. In germline, CDR1 is LGHNA, CDR2 YSLEER. There are 16 residues in the CDR3.